This T cell receptor (beta chain) was captured by sequencing in a study of OX40 agonist ivuxolimab in advanced cancers. Study-level background: Every 2 weeks, ivuxolimab was infused into the patients intravenously at between 0.01 and 10 mg/kg. At around 83% male, the cohort had a mean age of around 56 years, ranging from roughly 20 to 90. Past anti-PD-1, anti-PD-L1 or anti-CTLA-4 therapy was accepted, and roughly 42% had received some. Overall study findings and caveats: There were, on average, more expanded clones in CD8+ T cells than in CD4+.

V gave up 2 bases and J gave up 2 bases, with 7 bases separating them. The CDR3 extends over 13 amino acids. Per the germline V gene, CDR1 is MNHNY and CDR2 is SVGAGI (reference sequence). Of note for this clone: Its antigen is unknown.

Libraries were prepared by immunoSEQ multiplex PCR; TCRdb keeps only in-frame clonotypes and omits some of them. Here the sample spans about 73,000 clones, about 93% being singletons. This clonotype originated in an adult with an advanced solid tumor such as melanoma, head and neck, liver or kidney cancer. V usage is TRBV6-6 and J usage is TRBJ2-7, with D unclear. The sample here was CD4+ or CD8+ T cells sorted from blood, taken in a trial of the OX40 agonist ivuxolimab. CDR3 residues: CASSYEIPYEQYF. CDR3 coding DNA: TGTGCCAGCAGTTACGAGATTCCCTACGAGCAGTACTTC.